This T cell receptor beta chain was observed in a study of regulatory T cells in long-lasting Graves disease. Study results and caveats: Examination was confined to peripheral blood, excluding thyroid tissue. Among persistent patients, a larger number of public clonotypes were shared (about 3,000) than among newly diagnosed patients (about 970). Segments TRBV28, TRBJ1-2 and TRBJ2-5 showed preferential usage in persistent disease.

CDR1 is DFQATT and CDR2 is SNEGSKA in the germline V gene (reference sequence). V was pared by 0 bases and J by 4 bases, with 16 bases between. The CDR3 length is 15 residues. This clonotype came up a few times. Its antigen is as yet unknown. A much larger clone lies a single base off, so this may be a read error. The CDR3 ends on some other residue instead of the conserved phenylalanine or tryptophan, so this is likely a read error. HTBI primers from iRepertoire and Arm-PCR of CDR3 regions yielded the TCR beta libraries. TCRdb re-called the multiplex PCR reads through MiXCR, storing one row per CDR3 protein. This table holds about 470,000 distinct CDR3 sequences, around 20% found once. Time point denoted: persistent/refractory GD, antithyroid drugs over 5 years with positive TRAb. There was RNA extracted from PBMCs, and the TCR library was made from it. Patients with Graves' disease were diagnosed by American Thyroid Association guidelines.

This sample comprised peripheral blood mononuclear cells (PBMCs), obtained when the disease was refractory, from a patient treated with antithyroid drugs. The receptor's source is a female donor with Graves disease. The chain has TRBV20-1 and TRBJ2-7; D is undetermined. The CDR3 coding sequence is TGCAGTGCTAGAGAATTCCCGGGCGGATGGTACGAGCAGTACCTC. Amino acid sequence: CSAREFPGGWYEQYL.